Listed below are T cell receptor beta chains from one sample, sequenced in a study of OX40 agonist ivuxolimab in advanced cancers. This table comes from immunoSEQ multiplex PCR, and its TCRdb copy is limited to in-frame clones, with some not included. Among tens of thousands of clones listed, 88% were seen once. Specimen: CD4+ or CD8+ T cells sorted from blood, collected in a trial of the OX40 agonist ivuxolimab. Receptor source: an adult with an advanced solid tumor such as melanoma, head and neck, liver or kidney cancer. Both conserved end residues are part of each CDR3. A D gene is named only where the DNA matches it firmly.

D: -; J: TRBJ1-5; V: TRBV9; CDR3: CASSAGDQPQHF; DNA: TGTGCCAGCAGCGCAGGGGATCAGCCCCAGCATTTT
D: -; J: TRBJ1-2; V: TRBV5-5; CDR3: CASSPWGGVGYTF; DNA: TGTGCCAGCAGCCCATGGGGAGGGGTTGGCTACACCTTC
D: -; J: TRBJ1-2; V: TRBV5-8; CDR3: CASSATGRPF; DNA: TGTGCCAGCAGCGCGACGGGCCGACCTTTC
D: -; J: TRBJ1-4; V: TRBV27; CDR3: CASSLSAGGANEKLFF; DNA: TGTGCCAGCAGTTTATCCGCCGGGGGAGCTAATGAAAAACTGTTTTTT
D: -; J: TRBJ1-2; V: TRBV27; CDR3: CASSFIGVGYGYTF; DNA: TGTGCCAGCAGTTTCATTGGGGTCGGCTATGGCTACACCTTC
D: -; J: TRBJ2-3; V: TRBV7-9; CDR3: CASSPTQGGKDTQYF; DNA: TGTGCCAGCAGCCCCACCCAAGGCGGCAAGGATACGCAGTATTTT
D: TRBD1; J: TRBJ2-6; V: TRBV29-1; CDR3: CSVEGDSSGANVLTF; DNA: TGCAGCGTTGAAGGGGACAGCTCTGGGGCCAACGTCCTGACTTTC
D: TRBD2; J: TRBJ2-7; V: TRBV14; CDR3: CASSAGTSGTGPYEQYF; DNA: TGTGCCAGCAGCGCCGGGACTAGCGGGACGGGTCCCTACGAGCAGTACTTC
D: TRBD2; J: TRBJ2-1; V: TRBV5-1; CDR3: CASSPVVTSGGDEQFF; DNA: TGCGCCAGCAGCCCGGTCGTGACTAGCGGGGGGGATGAGCAGTTCTTC
D: -; J: TRBJ1-1; V: TRBV6-1; CDR3: CASRLRTEAFF; DNA: TGTGCCAGCAGACTCCGCACTGAAGCTTTCTTT